A single sample is the source of the 27 T cell receptor beta chains below, sequenced in a study of cytomegalovirus exposure and HLA in healthy donors (dated by TCRdb to about 2017). The library was built by means of the immunoSEQ multiplex PCR assay. A mixture of 60 forward primers for TCR Vbeta segments and 13 reverse primers for TCR Jbeta segments was used in the multiplex PCR. Entries here come from immuneACCESS through TCRdb and include only in-frame sequences with V and J called. Some clones fail to appear in such tables; in the studies checked, an unresolved V gene covers under half of the shortfall, and the cause of the remainder is unknown. The sample's own table lists 150,000 to 200,000 clones. In total, the top ten clones hold approximately 6.4% of the sample. The sequencing sample was made of PBMCs. Every receptor here comes from a man younger than 45 in good health and CMV-seronegative.

The rearrangement links TRBV7-9 to TRBJ2-7; 7 nucleotides agree with TRBD1. CDR3 length equals 17 residues. The junction had 20 bases not matched to a gene; V was cut back by 8 bases and J by 4 bases. Germline-derived CDR1 and CDR2 are SEHNR and FQNEAQ (reference sequence). CDR3 region: CASVTGTGSKTLYEQYF. The CDR3 DNA reads as TGTGCCAGCGTGACAGGGACGGGCTCGAAGACTTTGTACGAGCAGTACTTC.

As to this clone: The junction and the germline gene differ at one end; a read error may be behind it. This chain connects TRBV10-1 to TRBJ2-7; 9 nucleotides match TRBD1. This CDR3 has 14 amino acids. CDR1 and CDR2 from the germline V gene are WNHNN and SYGVQD (reference sequence). CDR3 in DNA: TGCGCCAGCAGCTTGGGGGACAGGGCGCACGAGCAGCACTTC. As protein: CASSLGDRAHEQHF.

In DNA form, the CDR3 reads TGCGCCAGCAGAGGGACAGGGTCGAAATCATATGGCTACACCTTC. This sequence encodes CASRGTGSKSYGYTF. This chain joins TRBV10-2 and TRBJ1-2, with TRBD1 matching 9 bases. There are 15 residues in the CDR3. The V gene's germline CDR1 is WSHSY and CDR2 SAAADI. J gave up 5 bases and V 6 bases, and 10 bases lay outside the gene matches.

CDR3 in DNA: TGCGCCAGCAGCCAAGATCGGGGGGACAAAAGTACCTCCTATAATTCACCCCTCCACTTT. Translated, it gives CASSQDRGDKSTSYNSPLHF. The V call is TRBV4-1, the J call TRBJ1-6; D perhaps matches TRBD1 (6 bases). Deletions cut 0 bases from V and 0 bases from J, with 18 bases between. The CDR3 covers 20 residues. Germline V gene lookup returns CDR1 MGHRA and CDR2 YSYEKL.

The V call is TRBV5-1, the J call TRBJ2-1, with TRBD2 matching 13 bases. Per the germline V gene, CDR1 is SGHRS and CDR2 is YFSETQ. The CDR3 runs to 16 residues. The trim removed 3 bases at V and 1 base at J, leaving 1 base unmatched. CDR3 DNA: TGCGCCAGCAGCTCGACTAGCGGGGGGTCCTACAATGAGCAGTTCTTC. This translates into CASSSTSGGSYNEQFF. The full variable domain, rest sourced from reference TRBV5-1 and TRBJ2-1, is KAGVTQTPRYLIKTRGQQVTLSCSPISGHRSVSWYQQTPGQGLQFLFEYFSETQRNKGNFPGRFSGRQFSNSRSEMNVSTLELGDSALYLCASSSTSGGSYNEQFFGPGTRLTVL.

The chain combines TRBV30 with TRBJ2-2; TRBD2 matches 8 bases. V shed 5 bases and J 5 bases; nucleotides not matched to a gene: 10. CDR3 length equals 15 residues. The germline V gene has CDR1 GTSNPN and CDR2 SVGIG (reference sequence). The CDR3 spells CAWVPGAGGTGELFF. CDR3 DNA sequence: TGTGCCTGGGTACCTGGGGCGGGAGGTACCGGGGAGCTGTTTTTT.

The chain is built from TRBV2 and TRBJ2-5; TRBD1 matches at 10 bases. From germline, CDR1 is SNHLY and CDR2 FYNNEI. The CDR3 contains 14 residues. Losses at the gene ends were 6 bases for V and 4 bases for J; bases not matched to a gene: 5. CDR3 sequence: CASRDRGGGETQYF. As DNA, the CDR3 is TGTGCCAGCAGGGACAGGGGGGGCGGAGAGACCCAGTACTTC.

This chain uses TRBV6-5 with TRBJ2-7, with 8 positions matching TRBD1. Trimming at V came to 4 bases and at J to 3 bases, leaving 8 bases not matched to a gene. Germline V lookup: CDR1 MNHEY, CDR2 SVGAGI. The length of the CDR3 is 15 residues. DNA for the CDR3: TGTGCCAGCAGTTCCCTGACAGGGGCCCTCTACGAGCAGTACTTC. Its protein product is CASSSLTGALYEQYF.

The V gene is TRBV27, the J gene TRBJ2-3; TRBD1 matches at 8 bases. This CDR3 spans 15 amino acids. Per the germline V gene, CDR1 is MNHEY and CDR2 is SMNVEV (reference sequence). J lost 8 bases, V lost 5 bases, and 12 bases had no gene match. The CDR3 sequence is CASSLQGATVGTQYF. DNA of the CDR3: TGTGCCAGCAGTCTTCAGGGGGCCACAGTAGGTACGCAGTATTTT.

This chain uses TRBV10-1 with TRBJ2-3; 12 bases line up with TRBD2. V was clipped by 5 bases and J by 0 bases; unmatched bases: 15. The length of the CDR3 is 20 residues. Per the germline V gene, CDR1 is WNHNN and CDR2 is SYGVQD (reference sequence). This CDR3 reads CASSSQGLAGGMDSTDTQYF. CDR3 DNA: TGCGCCAGCAGTTCCCAGGGGCTAGCGGGAGGGATGGACAGCACAGATACGCAGTATTTT.

The gene calls are TRBV15 and TRBJ2-7, with D possibly being TRBD1 (6 bases). Trimming left V 1 base short and J 2 bases short, with 15 bases between. CDR3 length equals 16 residues. CDR1 and CDR2 from the germline V gene are LNHNV and YYDKDF (reference sequence). The CDR3 sequence: CATSRASSDRPYEQYF. The CDR3 DNA reads TGTGCCACCAGCAGAGCGTCCTCAGACAGGCCCTACGAGCAGTACTTC.

The chain links TRBV28 to TRBJ2-7, with 10 nucleotides matching TRBD2. Germline values: CDR1 MDHEN, CDR2 SYDVKM. Trimming took 8 bases from V and 4 from J; bases not matched to a gene: 14. The CDR3 is 16 amino acids. The CDR3 nucleotides are TGTGCCAGCGGGCTAGCGGGAGTTGTAACGGGTTACGAGCAGTACTTC. This encodes CASGLAGVVTGYEQYF.

This chain joins TRBV7-2 and TRBJ2-2; D may be TRBD1 (7 bases). Germline lookup yields CDR1 SGHTA and CDR2 FQGNSA. The CDR3 extends over 15 amino acids. Trimming shortened V by 5 bases and J by 5 bases, and 15 bases separated the two germline ends. CDR3 nucleotides: TGTGCCAGCAGCCTTACAGGGGAGGAAACCGGGGAGCTGTTTTTT. Amino acid sequence: CASSLTGEETGELFF.

This chain uses TRBV30 with TRBJ2-7; 7 bases agree with TRBD1. The V and J ends lost 3 bases and 2 bases, in that order; junction bases with no gene match: 4. The length of the CDR3 is 13 residues. Looked up from germline, CDR1 is GTSNPN and CDR2 is SVGIG (reference sequence). CDR3 bases: TGTGCCTGGAGCCCAGGGACAGCCTACGAGCAGTACTTC. It codes for CAWSPGTAYEQYF.

CDR3 sequence (DNA): TGTGCCAGCAGTTACGGGACAGGGCAGAGCACTGAAGCTTTCTTT. It encodes CASSYGTGQSTEAFF. V gene TRBV6-6 combines with J gene TRBJ1-1; TRBD1 matches at 9 bases. After removal of 2 bases from V and 4 bases from J, the junction contained 5 bases not matched to a gene. CDR3 size: 15 residues. Germline assignment: CDR1 MNHNY and CDR2 SVGAGI (reference sequence).

The chain is built from TRBV18 and TRBJ2-3; TRBD1 is a possible D gene (6 bases). The CDR3 length is 16 residues. V was pared by 2 bases and J by 1 base, with 13 bases between. Germline V gives CDR1 KGHSH, CDR2 LQKENI. Here the CDR3 DNA reads TGTGCCAGCTCACCAATGCGGCAGGGGCGCACAGATACGCAGTATTTT. It encodes CASSPMRQGRTDTQYF.

The chain recombines TRBV10-3 with TRBJ2-1, with TRBD2 as a possible D gene (6 bases). CDR3 length equals 18 residues. Trimming removed 2 bases at V and 0 bases at J, with 17 bases between. Germline V CDR1 and CDR2: ENHRY, SYGVKD. CDR3 in amino acids: CAISEGDSRLNSYNEQFF. The DNA of the CDR3 is TGTGCCATCAGTGAGGGGGACTCCCGATTGAACTCCTACAATGAGCAGTTCTTC.

This chain connects TRBV11-2 to TRBJ2-7, with D possibly being TRBD2 (5 bases). The CDR3 is 17 amino acids. Germline loops: CDR1 SGHAT, CDR2 FQNNGV. V was cut by 2 bases and J by 2 bases, with 19 bases left in between. This chain's CDR3 is CASSLLLPGRGPYEQYF. The DNA for the CDR3 is TGTGCCAGCAGCTTACTACTTCCCGGACGGGGTCCCTACGAGCAGTACTTC.

The chain is built from TRBV4-1 and TRBJ1-1; D is perhaps TRBD1 (5 bases). Trimming took off 0 bases at V and 3 bases at J, with 14 bases between the two ends. Looked up from germline, CDR1 is MGHRA and CDR2 is YSYEKL. This CDR3 spans 16 amino acids. CDR3 nucleotides: TGCGCCAGCAGCCAAGATATTTCAGGGCCCGACACTGAAGCTTTCTTT. This encodes CASSQDISGPDTEAFF.

This chain connects TRBV19 to TRBJ1-4, with a weak D call TRBD1 (5 bases). Germline assignment: CDR1 LNHDA and CDR2 SQIVND (reference sequence). Trimming stripped 6 bases from V and 0 bases from J, with 11 bases between. The CDR3 extends over 15 amino acids. The chain's CDR3 is CASSVGVATNEKLFF. DNA of the CDR3: TGTGCCAGTAGCGTAGGGGTGGCAACTAATGAAAAACTGTTTTTT.

The chain is built from TRBV6-6 and TRBJ1-4; TRBD1 agrees at 9 bases. CDR1 and CDR2 (germline): MNHNY, SVGAGI (reference sequence). The CDR3 consists of 14 residues. The J segment lost 4 bases and the V segment lost 4 bases, leaving 1 base of the junction unmatched. CDR3 sequence reads: CASSLGQGNEKLFF. CDR3 bases: TGTGCCAGCAGTTTGGGACAGGGTAATGAAAAACTGTTTTTT.

This chain uses TRBV4-1 with TRBJ2-7, with 10 bases matching TRBD1. Losses at the gene ends were 4 bases for V and 1 base for J; bases not matched to a gene: 7. CDR3 length equals 16 residues. Germline V gene data show CDR1 as MGHRA and CDR2 as YSYEKL. DNA for the CDR3: TGCGCCAGCAGCCGAGGGACAGGGGCCTCTTCCTACGAGCAGTACTTC. Protein product: CASSRGTGASSYEQYF.

V and J are TRBV9 and TRBJ1-1; TRBD1 might be the D (6 bases). The CDR3 has 14 residues. Germline CDR1 is SGDLS and CDR2 is YYNGEE. Deletions cut 0 bases from V and 5 bases from J, with 11 bases between. This chain's CDR3 is CASSVGVQGTEAFF. Here the CDR3 DNA reads TGTGCCAGCAGCGTAGGAGTGCAGGGGACTGAAGCTTTCTTT.

DNA of the CDR3: TGTGCCACCACAACCTTGAATGAAAAACTGTTTTTT. This codes for CATTTLNEKLFF. V gene TRBV28 combines with J gene TRBJ1-4; the D is unclear. This CDR3 has 12 residues. The V and J ends lost 10 bases and 5 bases respectively, with 11 bases between them. Germline CDR1 and CDR2: MDHEN and SYDVKM.

V gene TRBV20-1 combines with J gene TRBJ2-7; TRBD1 is a possible D gene (5 bases). In germline, CDR1 is DFQATT, CDR2 SNEGSKA (reference sequence). The CDR3 is 11 amino acids. V gave up 6 bases and J gave up 3 bases, with 9 bases separating them. This chain's CDR3 is CSAPQGYEQYF. CDR3 bases: TGCAGTGCCCCGCAGGGCTACGAGCAGTACTTC.

The CDR3 reads CASSFTGGKTQYF. DNA for the CDR3: TGCGCCAGCAGCTTTACAGGGGGCAAGACCCAGTACTTC. V gene TRBV5-1 combines with J gene TRBJ2-5; 9 nucleotides match TRBD1. CDR1 is SGHRS, CDR2 YFSETQ, per germline. Losses at the gene ends were 2 bases for V and 6 bases for J; bases not matched to a gene: 2. There are 13 residues in the CDR3.

This chain joins TRBV28 and TRBJ1-1; D gene uncertain. Trimming stripped 4 bases from V and 11 bases from J, with 14 bases between. The germline V gene has CDR1 MDHEN and CDR2 SYDVKM. The CDR3 covers 12 residues. This chain's CDR3 is CASSSPPAMAFF. The CDR3 DNA is TGTGCCAGCAGTTCACCCCCTGCGATGGCTTTCTTT.